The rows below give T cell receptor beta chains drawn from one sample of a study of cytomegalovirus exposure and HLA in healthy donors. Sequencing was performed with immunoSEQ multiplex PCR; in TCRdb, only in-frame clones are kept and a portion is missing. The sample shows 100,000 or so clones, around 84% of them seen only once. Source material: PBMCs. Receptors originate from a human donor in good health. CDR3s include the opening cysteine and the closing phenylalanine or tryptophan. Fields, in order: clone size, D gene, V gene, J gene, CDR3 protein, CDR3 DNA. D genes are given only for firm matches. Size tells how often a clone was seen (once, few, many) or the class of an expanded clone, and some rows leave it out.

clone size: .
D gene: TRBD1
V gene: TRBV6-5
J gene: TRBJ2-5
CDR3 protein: CASSPSGTGQEQYF
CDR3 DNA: TGTGCCAGCAGTCCTTCCGGGACAGGTCAAGAGCAGTACTTC

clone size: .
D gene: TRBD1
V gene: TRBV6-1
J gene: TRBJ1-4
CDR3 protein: CASSEAQGAKGEKLFF
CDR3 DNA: TGTGCCAGCAGTGAAGCCCAGGGGGCGAAAGGGGAAAAACTGTTTTTT

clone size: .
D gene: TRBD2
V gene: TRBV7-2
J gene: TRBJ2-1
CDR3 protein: CASSLAVGGAQNEQFF
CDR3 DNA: TGTGCCAGCAGCTTAGCCGTCGGGGGGGCCCAAAATGAGCAGTTCTTC

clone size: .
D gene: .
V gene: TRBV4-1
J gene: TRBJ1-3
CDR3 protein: CASSQDRVSGNTIYF
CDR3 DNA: TGCGCCAGCAGCCAAGACAGGGTCTCTGGAAACACCATATATTTT

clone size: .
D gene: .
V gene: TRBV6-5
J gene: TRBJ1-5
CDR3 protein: CASSPRGGRNQPQHF
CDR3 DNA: TGTGCCAGCAGTCCCCGAGGGGGACGCAATCAGCCCCAGCATTTT

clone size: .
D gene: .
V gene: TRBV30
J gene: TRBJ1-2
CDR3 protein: CAWSTPGVSWNYGYTF
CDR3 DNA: TGTGCCTGGAGCACCCCCGGAGTAAGTTGGAACTATGGCTACACCTTC

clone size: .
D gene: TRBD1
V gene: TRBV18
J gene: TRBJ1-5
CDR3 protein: CASSPGTDKQPQHF
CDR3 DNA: TGTGCCAGCTCACCTGGGACAGACAAGCAGCCCCAGCATTTT

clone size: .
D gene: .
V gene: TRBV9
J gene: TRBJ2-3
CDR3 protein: CASSSGRDTQYF
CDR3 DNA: TGTGCCAGCAGCTCGGGTAGGGATACGCAGTATTTT

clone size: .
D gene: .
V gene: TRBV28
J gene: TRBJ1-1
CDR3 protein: CASSSRGAPRTEAFF
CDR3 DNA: TGTGCCAGCAGTTCCCGGGGGGCTCCACGGACTGAAGCTTTCTTT

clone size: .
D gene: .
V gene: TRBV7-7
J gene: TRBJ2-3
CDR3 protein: CASSLAEADTQYF
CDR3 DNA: TGTGCCAGCAGCTTAGCAGAGGCAGATACGCAGTATTTT

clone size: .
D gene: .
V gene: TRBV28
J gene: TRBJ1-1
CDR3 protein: CASSSDSLIPMNTEAFF
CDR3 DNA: TGTGCCAGCAGTTCCGACAGCCTTATCCCCATGAACACTGAAGCTTTCTTT

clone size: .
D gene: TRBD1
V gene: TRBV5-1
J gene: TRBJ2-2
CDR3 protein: CASSYPKGAPTNTGELFF
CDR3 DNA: TGCGCCAGCAGCTACCCAAAGGGGGCACCTACGAACACCGGGGAGCTGTTTTTT

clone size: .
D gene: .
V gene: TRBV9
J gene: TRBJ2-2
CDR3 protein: CASSPAGPHGELFF
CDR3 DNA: TGTGCCAGCAGCCCCGCGGGGCCTCACGGGGAGCTGTTTTTT

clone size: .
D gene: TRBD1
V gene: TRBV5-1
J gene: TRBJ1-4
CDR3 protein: CASSRDRALGEKLFF
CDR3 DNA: TGCGCCAGCAGCAGGGACAGGGCATTAGGGGAAAAACTGTTTTTT

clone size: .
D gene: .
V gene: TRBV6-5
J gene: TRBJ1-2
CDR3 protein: CASRSSTRAHGYTF
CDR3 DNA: TGTGCCAGCAGATCCTCTACGAGGGCGCATGGCTACACCTTC

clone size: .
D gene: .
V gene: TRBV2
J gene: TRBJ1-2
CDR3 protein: CASSERSDPGTNYGYTF
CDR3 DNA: TGTGCCAGCAGTGAAAGGTCCGATCCGGGAACGAACTATGGCTACACCTTC

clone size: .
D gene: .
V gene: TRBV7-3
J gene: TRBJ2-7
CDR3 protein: CASSLIAGSYEQYF
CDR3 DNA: TGTGCCAGCAGCTTAATTGCGGGATCCTACGAGCAGTACTTC

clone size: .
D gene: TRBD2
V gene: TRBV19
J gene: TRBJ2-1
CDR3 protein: CASSTLAGGTYNEQFF
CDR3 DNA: TGTGCCAGTAGTACCTTAGCGGGGGGGACCTACAATGAGCAGTTCTTC

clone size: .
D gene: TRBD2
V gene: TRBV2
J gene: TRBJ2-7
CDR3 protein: CASIRLAGEKTGEQYF
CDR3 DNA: TGTGCCAGCATCAGACTAGCGGGAGAGAAAACGGGCGAGCAGTACTTC

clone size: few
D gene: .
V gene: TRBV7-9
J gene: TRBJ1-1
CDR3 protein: CASSLRPGFNSTEAFF
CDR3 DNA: TGTGCCAGCAGCTTAAGGCCGGGTTTTAATAGCACTGAAGCTTTCTTT

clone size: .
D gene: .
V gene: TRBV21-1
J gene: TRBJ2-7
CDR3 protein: CASSKEERETNEQYF
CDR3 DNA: TGTGCCAGCAGCAAAGAGGAGCGGGAGACAAACGAGCAGTACTTC

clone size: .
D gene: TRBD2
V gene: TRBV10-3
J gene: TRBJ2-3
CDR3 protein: CAISESTAGREGTQYF
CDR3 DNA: TGTGCCATCAGTGAGTCGACTGCCGGGAGGGAAGGAACGCAGTATTTT

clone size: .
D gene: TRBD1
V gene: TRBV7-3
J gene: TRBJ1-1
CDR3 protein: CASSQGQGGTEAFF
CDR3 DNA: TGTGCCAGCAGCCAAGGACAGGGGGGCACTGAAGCTTTCTTT

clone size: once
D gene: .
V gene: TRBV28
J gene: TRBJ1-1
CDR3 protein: CASTPRGRGAFF
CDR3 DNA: TGTGCCAGCACCCCTCGAGGGCGCGGAGCTTTCTTT

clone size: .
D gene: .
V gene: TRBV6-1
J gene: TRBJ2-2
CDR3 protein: CASSELGAGELFF
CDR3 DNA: TGTGCCAGCAGTGAACTAGGGGCCGGGGAGCTGTTTTTT

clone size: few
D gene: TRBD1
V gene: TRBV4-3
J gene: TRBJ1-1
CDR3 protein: CASSQVVQGTEAFF
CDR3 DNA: TGCGCCAGCAGCCAAGTGGTACAGGGGACTGAAGCTTTCTTT

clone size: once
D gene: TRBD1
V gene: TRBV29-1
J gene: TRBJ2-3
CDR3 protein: CSVAGRGQGRTDTQYF
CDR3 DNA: TGCAGCGTTGCCGGTAGGGGACAGGGACGCACAGATACGCAGTATTTT

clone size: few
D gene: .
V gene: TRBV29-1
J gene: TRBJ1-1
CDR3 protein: CSVEGGGLGEAFF
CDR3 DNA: TGCAGCGTTGAAGGGGGGGGGCTTGGTGAAGCTTTCTTT

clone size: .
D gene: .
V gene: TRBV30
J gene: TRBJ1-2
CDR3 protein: CAWSSPFEEGDYGYTF
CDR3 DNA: TGTGCCTGGAGTAGCCCCTTTGAAGAGGGGGACTATGGCTACACCTTC

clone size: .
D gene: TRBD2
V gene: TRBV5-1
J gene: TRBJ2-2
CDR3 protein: CASSSPGGLAGVAGTGELFF
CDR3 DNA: TGCGCCAGCAGCTCGCCGGGGGGACTAGCGGGAGTAGCGGGCACCGGGGAGCTGTTTTTT

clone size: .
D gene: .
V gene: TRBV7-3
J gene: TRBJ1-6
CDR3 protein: CASSLILRDSPLHF
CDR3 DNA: TGTGCCAGCAGCTTAATACTGAGGGATTCACCCCTCCACTTT

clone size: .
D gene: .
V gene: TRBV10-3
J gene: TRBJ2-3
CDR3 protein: CAISEGEGGVTDTQYF
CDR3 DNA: TGTGCCATCAGTGAGGGAGAGGGCGGGGTTACAGATACGCAGTATTTT

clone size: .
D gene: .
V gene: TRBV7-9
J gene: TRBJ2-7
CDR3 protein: CASSLALSGSAYEQYF
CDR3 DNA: TGTGCCAGCAGCTTAGCTCTTAGCGGTTCAGCCTACGAGCAGTACTTC

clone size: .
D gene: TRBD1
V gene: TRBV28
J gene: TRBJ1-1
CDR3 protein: CASSPTGGEVAEAFF
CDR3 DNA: TGTGCCAGCAGTCCGACAGGGGGCGAGGTGGCTGAAGCTTTCTTT

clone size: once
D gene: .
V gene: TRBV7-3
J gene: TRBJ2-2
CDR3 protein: CASSFSTGELFF
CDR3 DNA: TGTGCCAGCAGCTTCTCCACCGGGGAGCTGTTTTTT

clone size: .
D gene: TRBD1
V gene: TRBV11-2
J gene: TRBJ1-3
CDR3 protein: CASSADRAGNTIYF
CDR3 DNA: TGTGCCAGCAGCGCTGACAGGGCTGGAAACACCATATATTTT

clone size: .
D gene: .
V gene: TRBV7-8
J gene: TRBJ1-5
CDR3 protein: CASSLAQGNQPQHF
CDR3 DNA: TGTGCCAGCAGCTTAGCCCAGGGGAATCAGCCCCAGCATTTT

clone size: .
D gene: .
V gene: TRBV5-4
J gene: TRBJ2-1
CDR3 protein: CASSRMDSYNEQFF
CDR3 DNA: TGTGCCAGCAGCCGAATGGACTCGTACAATGAGCAGTTCTTC

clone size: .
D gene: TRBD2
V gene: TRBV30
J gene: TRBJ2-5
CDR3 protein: CAWSSKLAGGRETQYF
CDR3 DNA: TGTGCCTGGAGTAGTAAGCTAGCGGGGGGTCGAGAGACCCAGTACTTC

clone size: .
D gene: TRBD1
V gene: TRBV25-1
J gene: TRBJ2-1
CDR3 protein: CASSDNRGAGNEQFF
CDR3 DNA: TGTGCCAGCAGTGATAACAGGGGGGCGGGCAATGAGCAGTTCTTC

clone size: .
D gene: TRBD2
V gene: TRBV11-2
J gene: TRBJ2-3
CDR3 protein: CASSQTGLAGVRTDTQYF
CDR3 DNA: TGTGCCAGCAGCCAGACCGGACTAGCGGGGGTTAGGACAGATACGCAGTATTTT

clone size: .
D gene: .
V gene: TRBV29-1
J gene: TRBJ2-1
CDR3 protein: CSARSDTYNEQFF
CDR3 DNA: TGCAGCGCCAGGTCAGATACCTACAATGAGCAGTTCTTC